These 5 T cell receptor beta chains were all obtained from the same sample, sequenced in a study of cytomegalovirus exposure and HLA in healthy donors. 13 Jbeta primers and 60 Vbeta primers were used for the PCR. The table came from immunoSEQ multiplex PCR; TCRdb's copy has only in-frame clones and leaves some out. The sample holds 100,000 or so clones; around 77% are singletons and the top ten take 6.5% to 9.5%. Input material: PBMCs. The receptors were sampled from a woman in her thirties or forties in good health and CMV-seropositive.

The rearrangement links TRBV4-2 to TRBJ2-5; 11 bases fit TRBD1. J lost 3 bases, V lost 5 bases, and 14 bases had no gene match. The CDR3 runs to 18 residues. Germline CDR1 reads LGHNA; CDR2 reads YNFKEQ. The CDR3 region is CASSKTRAGTGGKETQYF. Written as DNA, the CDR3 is TGTGCCAGCAGCAAAACGCGGGCTGGGACAGGGGGGAAAGAGACCCAGTACTTC.

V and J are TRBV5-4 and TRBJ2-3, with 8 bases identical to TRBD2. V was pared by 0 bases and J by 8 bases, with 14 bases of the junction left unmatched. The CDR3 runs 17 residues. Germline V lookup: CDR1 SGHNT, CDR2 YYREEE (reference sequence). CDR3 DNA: TGTGCCAGCAGCTTGGGAGGGACTAGTGGAGTTTCTGTTACGCAGTATTTT. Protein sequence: CASSLGGTSGVSVTQYF.

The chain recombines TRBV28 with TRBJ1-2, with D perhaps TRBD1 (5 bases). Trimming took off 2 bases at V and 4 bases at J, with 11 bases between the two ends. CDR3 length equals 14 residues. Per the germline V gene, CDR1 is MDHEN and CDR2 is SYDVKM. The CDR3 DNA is TGTGCCAGCAGTTTAATAGACAGTAGCTATGGCTACACCTTC. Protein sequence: CASSLIDSSYGYTF.

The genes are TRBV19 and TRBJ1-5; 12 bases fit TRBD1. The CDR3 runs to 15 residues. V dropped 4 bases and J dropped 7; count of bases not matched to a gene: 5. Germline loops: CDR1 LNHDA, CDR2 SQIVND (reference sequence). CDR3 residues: CASSNRDRGLQPQHF. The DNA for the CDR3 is TGTGCCAGTAGTAACCGGGACAGGGGGCTACAGCCCCAGCATTTT. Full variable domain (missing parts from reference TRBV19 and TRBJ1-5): DGGITQSPKYLFRKEGQNVTLSCEQNLNHDAMYWYRQDPGQGLRLIYYSQIVNDFQKGDIAEGYSVSREKKESFPLTVTSAQKNPTAFYLCASSNRDRGLQPQHFGDGTRLSIL.

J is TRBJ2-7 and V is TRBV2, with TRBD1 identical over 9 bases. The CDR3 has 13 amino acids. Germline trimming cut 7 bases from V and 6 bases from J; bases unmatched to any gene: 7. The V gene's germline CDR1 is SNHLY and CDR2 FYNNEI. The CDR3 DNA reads TGTGCCAGCAAGTTGACAGGGGGAGGCGAGCAGTACTTC. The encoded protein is CASKLTGGGEQYF.